The entry below gives a single T cell receptor beta chain sequence along with its context. The sample originates from a study of technical replicates of blood from four donors. The CDR3 is made up of 15 amino acids. The germline V and J ends were trimmed by 5 bases and 5 bases, with 19 bases remaining between them. The germline gives CDR1 SGHNT, CDR2 YYREEE (reference sequence). Profiled with immunoSEQ multiplex PCR; TCRdb holds only in-frame clones, not every one. The data show some 62,000 clones, with around 87% seen just once and about 5% held by the top ten. V usage is TRBV5-4 and J usage is TRBJ2-5; a weak D match, TRBD2 (6 bases). Material: PBMCs. The origin of this receptor is a human donor in good health. Some clones in this sample may be carry-over from other donors' samples. The CDR3 protein is CASSSRRGRWETQYF. The CDR3 DNA sequence: TGTGCCAGCAGTTCGAGGCGGGGTAGGTGGGAGACCCAGTACTTC. The full variable domain, its missing parts supplied by reference TRBV5-4 and TRBJ2-5, is ETGVTQSPTHLIKTRGQQVTLRCSSQSGHNTVSWYQQALGQGPQFIFQYYREEENGRGNFPPRFSGLQFPNYSSELNVNALELDDSALYLCASSSRRGRWETQYFGPGTRLLVL.